These 10 T cell receptor beta chains came from one sample sequenced in a study of low-dose radiotherapy and immunotherapy resistance in tumors. Priming of first-strand cDNA relied on TRAV- and TRBV-specific primers (covering alpha and beta chains). A roughly 20-cycle PCR with a constant-region primer and V-primer adapter amplified TCRs. TCRdb used MiXCR to reprocess the reads, holding one entry per CDR3 protein. The sample consists of tens of thousands of distinct CDR3 sequences, roughly a sixth of them appearing once. Time point indicated: before trial treatment. The sequencing used PBMCs, collected before treatment. The receptors come from a male donor with prostate cancer.

This clonotype was seen at least ten times. The CDR3 loop is CASSPTGGGAFF. The DNA for the CDR3 is TGTGCCAGCAGCCCAACGGGAGGGGGAGCTTTCTTT. The chain combines TRBV3-1 with TRBJ1-1, with D perhaps matching TRBD1 (6 bases). The CDR3 is made up of 12 amino acids. Deletions cut 4 bases from V and 10 bases from J, with 13 bases between. Germline V gene sequence: CDR1 LGHDT, CDR2 YNNKEL (reference sequence).

Concerning this clonotype itself: This likely traces to a read error, being one base from a far larger clone. The V and J genes are TRBV7-3 and TRBJ1-1; TRBD1 is a possible D gene (5 bases). This CDR3 has 13 amino acids. Germline V CDR1 and CDR2: SGHTA, FQGTGA. CDR3 sequence (DNA): TGTGCCAGCAGCTCGGGGCGGCCCCCCATAGCTTCCTTT. Translated: CASSSGRPPIASF.

At least ten counts were recorded for this clonotype. The V gene is TRBV5-1, the J gene TRBJ2-1; 12 bases are a match to TRBD1. V dropped 4 bases and J dropped 3; count of bases not matched to a gene: 5. Germline lookup yields CDR1 SGHRS and CDR2 YFSETQ. CDR3 length: 16 residues. The CDR3 DNA reads as TGCGCCAGCAGCCTGGGACAGGGGGCGAGCTACAATGAGCAGTTCTTC. As protein: CASSLGQGASYNEQFF.

This clonotype was observed at least ten times. This chain joins TRBV2 and TRBJ2-1; unclear D gene. V lost 7 bases and J 8 bases, leaving 18 bases between the germline ends. The germline V gene encodes CDR1 SNHLY and CDR2 FYNNEI. The CDR3 extends over 14 amino acids. CDR3 nucleotides: TGTGCCAGCACTTCGGTCCCTGCCCCGGATGAGCAGTTCTTC. It translates to CASTSVPAPDEQFF.

This clonotype was seen ten or more times. V and J are TRBV5-1 and TRBJ2-5; TRBD2 might be the D (5 bases). This CDR3 comprises 15 residues. Germline V gene sequence: CDR1 SGHRS, CDR2 YFSETQ. V was pared by 0 bases and J by 2 bases, with 11 bases between. The CDR3 nucleotides read TGCGCCAGCAGCTTGGGGACTCGGCGGCAAGAGACCCAGTACTTC. Translating it yields CASSLGTRRQETQYF.

The chain links TRBV30 to TRBJ1-2, with D maybe TRBD1 (5 bases). V was cut by 1 base and J by 2 bases, with 20 bases left in between. The CDR3 consists of 17 residues. CDR1 and CDR2 from the germline V gene are GTSNPN and SVGIG (reference sequence). The CDR3 DNA reads TGTGCCTGGAGTGCCGAAAGGACCGGGGGATTCAACTATGGCTACACCTTC. Protein sequence: CAWSAERTGGFNYGYTF.

In its sample, this clonotype was seen many times. The rearrangement links TRBV4-2 to TRBJ2-1; weak D call: TRBD2 (5 bases). There are 15 residues in the CDR3. The germline V gene has CDR1 LGHNA and CDR2 YNFKEQ. Trimming took 0 bases from V and 9 from J, leaving 15 bases between them. CDR3 bases: TGTGCCAGCAGCCAAGAGAGCGCAAGAGGAGGTGAGCAGTTCTTC. Translation gives CASSQESARGGEQFF.

This clonotype was recorded many times. The J gene is TRBJ2-1, the V gene TRBV5-1, with TRBD1 matching over 11 bases. Germline loops: CDR1 SGHRS, CDR2 YFSETQ. CDR3 length: 17 amino acids. V gave up 4 bases and J gave up 2 bases; unmatched junction bases: 8. The DNA of the CDR3 is TGCGCCAGCAGCGAAGGGACAGGGGGGTCGACCTACAATGAGCAGTTCTTC. Translated, it gives CASSEGTGGSTYNEQFF.

V is TRBV7-2 and J is TRBJ2-3; D is unclear. V lost 5 bases to trimming and J lost 2 bases, with 8 bases between them. This CDR3 has 13 amino acids. Per the germline V gene, CDR1 is SGHTA and CDR2 is FQGNSA. The chain's CDR3 is CASSKPPTDTQYF. The DNA of the CDR3 is TGTGCCAGCAGCAAACCACCCACAGATACGCAGTATTTT. Complete variable domain (other parts from reference TRBV7-2 and TRBJ2-3): GAGVSQSPSNKVTEKGKDVELRCDPISGHTALYWYRQSLGQGLEFLIYFQGNSAPDKSGLPSDRFSAERTGGSVSTLTIQRTQQEDSAVYLCASSKPPTDTQYFGPGTRLTVL.

This rearrangement joins TRBV20-1 to TRBJ1-6; possibly TRBD1 for D (5 bases). Germline CDR1 is DFQATT and CDR2 is SNEGSKA (reference sequence). CDR3 size: 14 residues. V was shortened by 6 bases and J by 8 bases, with 17 bases between the two germline ends. The DNA for the CDR3 is TGCAGTGCCCATGCGGGACGGTTGGATTCACCCCTCCACTTT. Translating gives CSAHAGRLDSPLHF.